This T cell receptor (beta chain) comes out of a study of T cell clonality in common variable immunodeficiency. The CDR3 sequence is 16 residues long. Trimming cost V 3 bases and J 2 bases, with 17 bases left between them. CDR1 SNHLY and CDR2 FYNNEI come from the germline V gene. This clone was seen a few times. Its specificity is not known. Coverage ceases 3 residues before the CDR3 finishes, and the germline J gene fills in the end. Of CVID subjects, under 16 were female and 30 or so male, mean age roughly 40. Blood came from CVID subjects not ill and not taking immunomodulatory or immunosuppressive medication. Using immunoSEQ multiplex PCR, the repertoire was profiled, and TCRdb retains in-frame clones only, with some absent. The sample holds approximately 15,000 clones, and no clone turns up only once. Notes on the study in general: Reportedly, TCR beta sequences from common variable immunodeficiency showed fewer deletions and N-nucleotide insertions. Repertoire-complication correlations in CVID were limited by patient heterogeneity.

The sequenced material came from peripheral blood mononuclear cells. The clonotype originates from a human donor with common variable immunodeficiency. The chain has TRBV2 and TRBJ2-7; D is ambiguous. CDR3 DNA (partial): TGTGCCAGCAGTGATCTTCCTAGGCTACGGACCTACGAG. Amino acids: CASSDLPRLRTYE. The entire CDR3 protein is CASSDLPRLRTYEQYF.